The 27 T cell receptor beta chains below were found in one sample sequenced in a study of beta chain features in type 1 diabetes. Expressed TCRB transcripts were sequenced, since all the RNA that had been isolated was reverse transcribed. Here immunoSEQ multiplex PCR was the method, and the copy in TCRdb shows in-frame clones only, minus some. The table includes hundreds of thousands of clones, 10% to 15% detected once. The sequencing sample was made of naive CD4+ T cells from blood. The receptors originated from a man between 18 and 35 years old in good health.

This clone turned up a few times. The chain couples TRBV28 to TRBJ2-7; D ambiguous. CDR1 MDHEN and CDR2 SYDVKM come from the germline V gene. The CDR3 runs 14 residues. The V end was cut by 5 bases, the J end by 6 bases, with 17 bases between. DNA of the CDR3: TGTGCCAGCAGTCCGAGGCCCACCACGGGCGAGCAGTACTTC. It encodes CASSPRPTTGEQYF.

There are a few counts of this clone. The chain links TRBV28 to TRBJ2-7, with D possibly matching TRBD2 (5 bases). Between the trimmed V and J ends, which lost 10 bases and 0 bases, there was a span of 13 bases. Germline V CDR1 and CDR2: MDHEN, SYDVKM. The CDR3 totals 13 residues. CDR3 sequence reads: CATARGHSYEQYF. Written as DNA, the CDR3 is TGTGCCACCGCCCGAGGGCACTCCTACGAGCAGTACTTC.

Only a few counts were recorded for this clone. The chain recombines TRBV21-1 with TRBJ2-7; TRBD1 is taken as the D call from the table, unchecked against the DNA. TRBV21-1 is tagged as a pseudogene. The CDR3 covers 16 residues. The DNA of the CDR3 is TGTGCCAGCAGCAGAGGCGACAGGGTTGAGGGCGACGAGCAGTACTTC. Residues: CASSRGDRVEGDEQYF.

This clone occurred a few times. V gene TRBV7-2 combines with J gene TRBJ2-4, with D unresolved. Trimming removed 5 bases at V and 0 bases at J, with 8 bases between. The CDR3 is 14 residues long. Per the germline V gene, CDR1 is SGHTA and CDR2 is FQGNSA. CDR3 residues: CASSLNIAKNIQYF. The CDR3 DNA sequence: TGTGCCAGCAGCCTTAACATAGCCAAAAACATTCAGTACTTC.

The genes are TRBV5-6 and TRBJ1-4; no reliable D call. The CDR3 contains 14 residues. Deletions cut 1 base from V and 4 bases from J, with 8 bases between. Germline V gene lookup returns CDR1 SGHDT and CDR2 YYEEEE. In nucleotides, the CDR3 is TGTGCCAGCAGCTTGCGGGAGGGTAATGAAAAACTGTTTTTT. Amino acid sequence: CASSLREGNEKLFF.

The rearrangement uses TRBV6-5 and TRBJ2-7; D is perhaps TRBD2 (5 bases). The CDR3 spans 14 residues. Germline lookup yields CDR1 MNHEY and CDR2 SVGAGI. V lost 2 bases to trimming and J lost 6 bases, with 14 bases between them. CDR3 in amino acids: CASSYPGVRGEQYF. In nucleotides, the CDR3 is TGTGCCAGCAGTTACCCCGGGGTCCGGGGCGAGCAGTACTTC.

This clone was seen a handful of times. The chain links TRBV5-1 to TRBJ1-2, with D unclear. The CDR3 runs 14 residues. The germline V and J ends were trimmed by 0 bases and 2 bases, with 8 bases remaining between them. Germline CDR1 reads SGHRS; CDR2 reads YFSETQ. The CDR3 sequence is CASSLDVRNYGYTF. The DNA of the CDR3 is TGCGCCAGCAGCTTGGATGTCAGGAACTATGGCTACACCTTC.

This sequence joins TRBV9 and TRBJ1-1, with 7 positions matching TRBD1. This CDR3 is built from 12 residues. Trimming removed 9 bases from V and 5 bases from J; junction bases left unmatched: 7. Per the germline V gene, CDR1 is SGDLS and CDR2 is YYNGEE. For the CDR3, the DNA is TGTGCCACCCGACAGGGTATGACTGAAGCTTTCTTT. Its protein is CATRQGMTEAFF.

V gene TRBV29-1 combines with J gene TRBJ1-2; D is uncertain. The CDR3 covers 13 residues. Trimming stripped 3 bases from V and 0 bases from J, with 8 bases between. Per the germline V gene, CDR1 is SQVTM and CDR2 is ANQGSEA. CDR3 loop: CSVEEGANYGYTF. For the CDR3, the DNA is TGCAGCGTTGAGGAGGGAGCTAACTATGGCTACACCTTC.

This clone was picked up a small number of times. The genes are TRBV4-3 and TRBJ2-1; tentative D call: TRBD1 (6 bases). The CDR3 runs 16 residues. The V end was cut by 4 bases, the J end by 3 bases, with 16 bases between. Germline values: CDR1 LGHNA, CDR2 YSLEER. The CDR3 nucleotides read TGCGCCAGCAGCCTCCAACCGCAGGGGATCTACAATGAGCAGTTCTTC. Translating gives CASSLQPQGIYNEQFF.

The CDR3 reads CASSERGGLDEQFF. In DNA form, the CDR3 reads TGTGCCAGCAGCGAGCGGGGGGGCCTCGATGAGCAGTTCTTC. The rearrangement joins TRBV7-7 to TRBJ2-1; 10 bases are a match to TRBD2. The CDR3 is 14 residues long. CDR1 and CDR2 from the germline V gene are SSHAT and FNYEAQ (reference sequence). V shed 5 bases, J shed 8 bases, and the junction held 6 bases outside the gene matches.

In its sample, this clone was seen a few times. The chain joins TRBV5-6 to TRBJ2-3; TRBD1 might be the D (6 bases). Germline V gene lookup returns CDR1 SGHDT and CDR2 YYEEEE. V was pared by 5 bases and J by 1 base, with 14 bases between. There are 15 residues in the CDR3. CDR3 residues: CASSTGWPGTDTQYF. The CDR3, as DNA: TGTGCCAGCAGTACAGGGTGGCCCGGCACAGATACGCAGTATTTT.

This chain joins TRBV5-1 and TRBJ2-7; 9 positions agree with TRBD1. Germline lookup yields CDR1 SGHRS and CDR2 YFSETQ. The CDR3 runs to 14 residues. The V segment lost 7 bases and the J segment 3 bases; nucleotides outside the gene matches: 8. In DNA, the CDR3 is TGCGCCAGCGCCCCCGGGACAGGGTACTACGAGCAGTACTTC. This codes for CASAPGTGYYEQYF.

This clone occurred a few times. The chain uses TRBV11-2 and TRBJ2-7; weak D call: TRBD1 (6 bases). The CDR3 is 14 amino acids. With 1 base removed from V and 2 bases from J, the gap between germline ends came to 9 bases. From germline, CDR1 is SGHAT and CDR2 FQNNGV. The CDR3 reads CASSLAPGAYEQYF. The CDR3 coding sequence is TGTGCCAGCAGCTTAGCCCCAGGGGCCTACGAGCAGTACTTC.

This chain connects TRBV2 to TRBJ2-7, with TRBD1 identical over 7 bases. CDR3 length: 14 residues. Germline assignment: CDR1 SNHLY and CDR2 FYNNEI. The J segment lost 2 bases and the V segment lost 6 bases, leaving 7 bases of the junction unmatched. The CDR3 loop reads CASSKDRATYEQYF. The CDR3 DNA is TGTGCCAGCAGCAAAGACAGGGCAACCTACGAGCAGTACTTC.

This clone was detected only a few times. The genes are TRBV29-1 and TRBJ2-7; 7 bases agree with TRBD1. CDR1 and CDR2 (germline): SQVTM, ANQGSEA. This CDR3 has 13 amino acids. J lost 3 bases, V lost 4 bases, and 6 bases had no gene match. CDR3 in amino acids: CSVAGTDHYEQYF. CDR3 DNA sequence: TGCAGCGTTGCCGGGACAGACCACTACGAGCAGTACTTC.

This clone has only a few counts. The chain uses TRBV18 and TRBJ1-1; 9 bases are shared with TRBD1. This CDR3 has 14 residues. V dropped 3 bases and J dropped 4; count of bases not matched to a gene: 3. Germline CDR1 KGHSH, CDR2 LQKENI. This chain's CDR3 is CASSPLTGGTEAFF. The CDR3 nucleotides read TGTGCCAGCTCACCTCTGACAGGGGGCACTGAAGCTTTCTTT.

This clone turned up a few times. The chain couples TRBV30 to TRBJ2-3; TRBD2 agrees at 7 bases. Germline assignment: CDR1 GTSNPN and CDR2 SVGIG (reference sequence). CDR3 length equals 14 residues. Trimming at V came to 1 base and at J to 4 bases, leaving 5 bases not matched to a gene. The CDR3 spells CAWSASGVPDTQYF. The CDR3 region has the DNA TGTGCCTGGAGTGCGAGCGGGGTCCCAGATACGCAGTATTTT.

The chain links TRBV27 to TRBJ1-2; a weak D match, TRBD1 (5 bases). CDR3 length: 13 residues. Trimming removed 6 bases from V and 4 bases from J, with 12 bases in between. CDR1 MNHEY and CDR2 SMNVEV come from the germline V gene (reference sequence). The CDR3 region has the DNA TGTGCCAGCAGCCTAATGGGGGGCTATGGCTACACCTTC. Translation gives CASSLMGGYGYTF.

The DNA of the CDR3 is TGTGCCAGCACAGCCTCCGGGAGGCCCGGCGAGCAGTACTTC. Residues: CASTASGRPGEQYF. The chain couples TRBV28 to TRBJ2-7, with TRBD2 matching over 7 bases. CDR3 length equals 14 residues. CDR1 is MDHEN and CDR2 is SYDVKM in the germline V gene. V lost 7 bases, J lost 6 bases, and 12 bases stayed unmatched.

This clone was counted between two and nine times. The identical CDR3 is also encoded by other nucleotide sequences in the sample. As DNA, the CDR3 is TGTGCCTGGAGTGTACGGGGCACTGAAGCTTTCTTT. Translation: CAWSVRGTEAFF. The V gene is TRBV30, the J gene TRBJ1-1; D ambiguous. Trimming stripped 0 bases from V and 4 bases from J, with 6 bases between. The CDR3 length is 12 residues. The germline V gene has CDR1 GTSNPN and CDR2 SVGIG (reference sequence).

The rearrangement links TRBV29-1 to TRBJ2-1; D is ambiguous. The germline V gene encodes CDR1 SQVTM and CDR2 ANQGSEA. The germline V and J ends were trimmed by 7 bases and 4 bases, with 14 bases remaining between them. The CDR3 length is 13 residues. CDR3 loop: CSAWVVGYNEQFF. CDR3 coding DNA: TGCAGCGCTTGGGTCGTCGGGTACAATGAGCAGTTCTTC.

The genes are TRBV9 and TRBJ2-3, with D maybe TRBD2 (5 bases). Trimming took off 3 bases at V and 2 bases at J, with 13 bases between the two ends. The CDR3 loop spans 15 amino acids. Germline CDR1 is SGDLS and CDR2 is YYNGEE. The CDR3 protein is CASSDRGPVTDTQYF. CDR3 DNA: TGTGCCAGCAGCGATCGCGGGCCCGTCACAGATACGCAGTATTTT.

A word on this clone: The junction shows a germline mismatch at one end, possibly a read error. The rearrangement links TRBV28 to TRBJ2-1; D might be TRBD1 or TRBD2, each matching 5 bases. Looked up from germline, CDR1 is MDHEN and CDR2 is SYDVKM. The CDR3 is made up of 12 amino acids. This CDR3 reads CAGAGRYNEQFF. The CDR3 DNA is TGCGCCGGGGCAGGGCGTTACAATGAGCAGTTCTTC.

The genes are TRBV5-1 and TRBJ1-1; no firm D call. Trimming pared 4 bases from V and 1 base from J, leaving 14 bases between. There are 15 residues in the CDR3. The germline V gene encodes CDR1 SGHRS and CDR2 YFSETQ. The CDR3 sequence is CASSPQRGWNTEAFF. Written as DNA, the CDR3 is TGCGCCAGCAGCCCCCAACGGGGATGGAACACTGAAGCTTTCTTT.

This clone was detected only a few times. The chain is built from TRBV6-6 and TRBJ2-3; 9 positions match TRBD2. There are 14 residues in the CDR3. V lost 5 bases to trimming and J lost 4 bases; unmatched junction nucleotides: 4. Germline CDR1 MNHNY, CDR2 SVGAGI (reference sequence). The CDR3 nucleotides are TGTGCCAGCAGTGCTAGCGGGAAATCAGATACGCAGTATTTT. Amino acid sequence: CASSASGKSDTQYF.

V gene TRBV19 combines with J gene TRBJ2-3, with 7 bases identical to TRBD1. V lost 3 bases to trimming and J lost 1 base; unmatched junction nucleotides: 7. Germline CDR1 is LNHDA and CDR2 is SQIVND (reference sequence). The CDR3 contains 16 residues. Written as DNA, the CDR3 is TGTGCCAGTAGTATCCCCCCTGGACAGGGCACAGATACGCAGTATTTT. This translates into CASSIPPGQGTDTQYF. Full variable domain (rest looked up from reference TRBV19 and TRBJ2-3): DGGITQSPKYLFRKEGQNVTLSCEQNLNHDAMYWYRQDPGQGLRLIYYSQIVNDFQKGDIAEGYSVSREKKESFPLTVTSAQKNPTAFYLCASSIPPGQGTDTQYFGPGTRLTVL.